These 2 T cell receptor beta chains share one sample of origin, sequenced in a study of regulatory T cells in long-lasting Graves disease. Arm-PCR of CDR3 regions with iRepertoire HTBI primers generated TCR beta libraries. TCRdb itself ran the multiplex PCR reads through MiXCR, one entry per CDR3 protein. This repertoire shows more than 350,000 distinct CDR3 sequences, more than 13% found once; its top ten account for approximately 15%. The sample's time point: newly diagnosed GD, antithyroid drugs for less than 3 months. There was RNA extracted from PBMCs, and the TCR library was made from it. The same data also contributed to another study, on T cells in Graves' hyperthyroidism and ophthalmopathy.

Specimen: peripheral blood mononuclear cells (PBMCs), collected at new diagnosis, from a patient treated with antithyroid drugs. These receptors were taken from a woman younger than 45 with Graves disease.

V gene TRBV9 combines with J gene TRBJ2-2; D is uncertain. The germline CDR1 and CDR2 sequences are SGDLS and YYNGEE. The CDR3 length is 15 residues. The V gene lost 0 bases and the J gene lost 4 bases, with 10 bases spanning the gap. The CDR3 region is CASSVGDFRTGELFF. CDR3 DNA: TGTGCCAGCAGCGTAGGGGATTTTCGCACCGGGGAGCTGTTTTTT.

At least ten counts were recorded for this clonotype. V usage is TRBV13 and J usage is TRBJ2-5, with a tentative D call TRBD1 (5 bases). The CDR3 has 14 residues. V dropped 4 bases and J dropped 5 bases, with 14 bases sitting between them. Germline assignment: CDR1 PRHDT and CDR2 FYEKMQ (reference sequence). The CDR3 protein is CASSSHDRRETQYF. In DNA, the CDR3 is TGTGCCAGCAGCTCCCACGACAGACGGGAGACCCAGTACTTC.